This T cell receptor (beta chain) comes out of a study of blood T cells in healthy people across ages (dated by TCRdb to between 2014 and 2017). Looking at the study overall: In model experiments, template switching captured roughly one uniquely barcoded TCR beta cDNA molecule for every two T cells. Age-related changes in TCR beta repertoire diversity were measured in the study by deep sequencing normalized with unique cDNA molecular identifiers. Four age groups were formed from the donors: young (average about 16 years), middle-aged (approximately 41), aged (more than 55) and long-lived (82). Using the same blood draw, the study looked at two additional independent replicas of 1 million unique cDNA reads for two donors, one aged 18 to 30 and the other aged 80 or older. Study-wide conclusions, independent of this receptor: The long-lived group showed more naive CD4+ T cells, fewer expanded clones and increased TCR diversity than the aged group, suggesting age selection. Total diversity estimates from one million sequenced T cells were considered lower bounds and underestimates. Observed TCR beta diversity correlated strongly with the percentage of naive T cells measured by flow cytometry. Donor CMV infection status was unknown, potentially confounding age-related changes in expanded clonotypes. Observed TCR beta diversity per million T cells fell roughly linearly with age, and a significant reduction was already apparent by age around 39. Bulk unsorted PBMC profiling prevented conclusive comparison of naive and antigen-experienced compartments.

Remarks on this clonotype: The clone's antigen remains unknown. Qualities for individual bases were not recorded, and no much larger clone is one base off.

CDR3 length: 14 amino acids, cysteine to phenylalanine. The kept DNA is CDR3 alone, 42 bases in frame from the first base. V has 0 bases trimmed and J has 1 base trimmed; junction bases matching no gene number 2. CDR1 and CDR2 (SQVTM, ANQGSEA) derive from the germline V gene. Donors were 40 or so systemically healthy Caucasian individuals from Russia aged about 6 to 100 years. Each donor gave about 9.2 milliliters of peripheral blood, drawn into EDTA-treated Vacutainer tubes. PBMCs were isolated by Ficoll-Paque density-gradient centrifugation, with at least 6 million obtained per sample. Total RNA, at least 6 micrograms per sample, was extracted from PBMCs with Trizol reagent. The percentages of naive CD45RAhigh/CD27high T cells were determined by flow cytometry on a PBMC aliquot from every donor. The method was 5' RACE. TCRdb shows the sequencer as Illumina HiSeq 2500. A second PCR of about 7 to 12 cycles was run with a J-beta primer mix and a sample-barcoded 5' primer. Each TCR beta cDNA molecule received a unique molecular identifier from a template-switch 5' adaptor carrying 12 random nucleotides. Each sample yielded at least 2.5 million CDR3-containing paired-end reads. First-strand cDNA synthesis was performed from all RNA using the Mint cDNA synthesis kit, with priming by a TRBC-specific oligonucleotide. All cDNA was treated with uracil-DNA glycosylase and then went through a first 18-cycle PCR with the universal primers M1SS and BC2_uni_R. In the authors' own workflow: For normalization, 1 million high-quality reads were randomly selected from each sample, with every read carrying a distinct molecular identifier. Instead of being binned into consensus sequences, reads that shared molecular identifiers were thrown out. MiTCR, with a Q25 quality threshold and the strictest error-elimination algorithm, was used for CDR3 identification, clonotype clustering and error correction. A nonparametric unseen species model with Euler transformation was used to estimate lower-bound total TCR beta diversity. The public reads were run again by TCRdb, first through fastp at Q25 and then through MiXCR, and only productive beta chains were kept. Identical CDR3 proteins give one entry, which carries the most common genes and DNA. Clone size and V and J calls follow TCRdb, not the original study. This sample gives approximately 800,000 distinct CDR3 sequences in total; more than 25% of them show up just once. The top ten hold 3% of the sample.

Another study also made use of these data, one on T cells of mothers and their children. Reported in the second study: Donors were nine systemically healthy Caucasian individuals: three mothers and their six children. cDNA synthesis consumed the entire amount of extracted RNA, loaded at 1.5 ug RNA in each 15 ul reaction. In the second PCR, the M1S primer added sample barcodes and 2-4 random nucleotides. Over 9 million TCR beta CDR3 reads came from each mother, compared with some 3 million reads from each child. Thymic selection similarly shapes TCR recombination output in related and unrelated pairs, with minor effect from inherited differences. Normalized repertoire overlap in related mother-child pairs was always slightly higher than in unrelated mother-child pairs, but the difference was never significant. With a sensitivity of 90 to 100 clones per million clonotypes, no persistent microchimeric T cell clones were detected. In the study, deep NGS was used to compare the TCR beta repertoires of mothers and children, and features distinguishing related mother-child pairs from unrelated individuals were sought. Mothers averaged 40 +/- 4 years of age and children averaged approximately 12 +/- 4 years. After adapters were ligated using NEBNext reagents, the libraries underwent 100+100 nt paired-end sequencing on an Illumina HiSeq 2000. Mother and child libraries were prepared a month apart and sequenced in separate runs to prevent cross-contamination. For each donor, between 500,000 and 2,000,000 distinct TCR beta clonotypes were identified. Naive TCR beta clonotypes were estimated from low-frequency clonotypes matched to each donor's FACS-determined naive share, without sorting.

Sequencing used blood. The sequence was collected from a boy younger than 18 in good health. Recombination linked TRBV29-1 to TRBJ2-7; 8 nucleotides in the junction match TRBD1. The CDR3 corresponds to CSVEDRQGSYEQYF. The sequence in DNA is TGCAGCGTTGAAGACCGACAGGGGTCCTACGAGCAGTACTTC.